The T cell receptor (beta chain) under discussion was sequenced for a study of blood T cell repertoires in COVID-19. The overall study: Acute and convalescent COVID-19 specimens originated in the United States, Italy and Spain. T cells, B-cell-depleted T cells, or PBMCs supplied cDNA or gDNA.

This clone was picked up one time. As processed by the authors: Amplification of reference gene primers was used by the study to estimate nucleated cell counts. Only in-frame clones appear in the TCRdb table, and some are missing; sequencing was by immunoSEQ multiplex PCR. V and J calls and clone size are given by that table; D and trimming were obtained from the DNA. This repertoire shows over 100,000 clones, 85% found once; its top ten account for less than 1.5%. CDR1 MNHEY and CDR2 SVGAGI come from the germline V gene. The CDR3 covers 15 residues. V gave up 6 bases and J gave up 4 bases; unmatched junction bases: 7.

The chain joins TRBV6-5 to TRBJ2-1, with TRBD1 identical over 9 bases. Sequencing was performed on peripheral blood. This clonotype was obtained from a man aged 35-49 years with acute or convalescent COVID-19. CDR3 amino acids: CASRGQGLSYNEQFF. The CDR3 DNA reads TGTGCCAGCAGGGGACAGGGTCTCTCTTACAATGAGCAGTTCTTC.